This section outlines one T cell receptor beta chain sequence together with its context. The entry originates in a study of cytomegalovirus exposure and HLA in healthy donors. The study ran its PCR with 60 Vbeta and 13 Jbeta primers. Produced via immunoSEQ multiplex PCR; TCRdb's table is partial and in-frame only. The top ten clones hold 5.4% of a sample with 200,000 to 250,000 clones, 82% of them seen once. The V gene end was trimmed by 0 bases and the J gene end by 6 bases; junction bases not matched to a gene: 10. The germline gives CDR1 SGDLS, CDR2 YYNGEE. The CDR3 sequence is 18 residues long. V and J are TRBV9 and TRBJ2-2; TRBD2 matches 11 bases. The clonotype was recovered from a woman between 40 and 50 years old in good health and CMV-seropositive. Input material: PBMCs. The CDR3 DNA sequence: TGTGCCAGCAGCGTAGGGGGATTAGCGGGAGGGCCGGCCGGGGAGCTGTTTTTT. Translated: CASSVGGLAGGPAGELFF.